This TCR beta chain was sequenced during a study of post-analysis software for immune sequencing data. Across the whole study: Both relapsing-remitting and secondary progressive multiple sclerosis featured among the disease courses, as did progressive-relapsing multiple sclerosis.

Comment on this clonotype: Its antigen is undetermined.

Prepared libraries of TCR beta cDNA carried unique molecular identifiers. The T cell input of roughly 0.9 to 10 million gave roughly 460,000 cDNA molecules. Each CDR3 protein gets one entry after TCRdb re-called the PCR reads with MiXCR. The repertoire holds about 540,000 distinct CDR3 sequences, 34% seen once, with approximately 6% in the top ten. General study points: Strong co-clustering by F measure was seen for same-batch samples. Relative to controls, patients had a handful of TRBV segments at higher frequency, with TRBV5-6, TRBV5-1 and TRBV20-1 among these. The study found significantly lower normalized Chao1 diversity in multiple sclerosis patients than in controls.

Germline loops: CDR1 KGHDR, CDR2 SFDVKD. This CDR3 comprises 15 residues. V was trimmed by 3 bases and J by 0 bases, leaving 10 bases between them. The clonotype was recovered from a girl between 2 and 17 years old with multiple sclerosis. This sequence joins TRBV24-1 and TRBJ2-5; the D is unclear. Source material: blood. In DNA form, the CDR3 reads TGTGCCACCAGTGATCCGGCGAGGAACCAAGAGACCCAGTACTTC. The encoded protein is CATSDPARNQETQYF.